This is a list of T cell receptor beta chains from one sample in a study of T-cell memory formation after mild COVID-19. In TCRdb, the 5' RACE reads were re-called with MiXCR into one record per CDR3 protein. The repertoire holds around 300,000 distinct CDR3 sequences, about 13% seen once, with about 20% in the top ten. Sequencing was done on a sample of PBMCs or a T cell subset sorted from them (not recorded which). These receptors were taken from a man younger than 30 who had mild COVID-19 (a few samples of this study predate the infection). Cell type and time point are not known. Each CDR3 is given with its conserved first and last residue. The order of the fields is D gene, J gene, clone size, V gene, CDR3 DNA, CDR3 protein. A D gene is named only where the DNA matches it firmly. Only some rows state a clone size, as once, few, many or a class for expanded clones.

TRBD2	TRBJ2-2	.	TRBV9	TGTGCCAGCAGTACCCCGGGGGGGCCTGGCGGGGAGCTGTTTTTT	CASSTPGGPGGELFF
.	TRBJ1-4	.	TRBV5-1	TGCGCCAGCAGCCCCGGGTCGGCGGCTAATGAAAAACTGTTTTTT	CASSPGSAANEKLFF
.	TRBJ2-2	.	TRBV15	TGTGCCACCAGCAGAGATCGGGCGAAGACCGGGGAGCTGTTTTTT	CATSRDRAKTGELFF
.	TRBJ2-7	few	TRBV6-5	TGTGCCAGCAGACCTCGGACAATTGACGAGCAGTACTTC	CASRPRTIDEQYF
.	TRBJ2-5	few	TRBV20-1	TGCAGTGCTAAGGACGGACGGAAAGCAAGCCAAGAGACCCAGTACTTC	CSAKDGRKASQETQYF
TRBD1	TRBJ2-1	.	TRBV10-3	TGTGCCATCAGTGAGTGGGCAGGGGGCGAGGCAACCCCCTACAATGAGCAGTTCTTC	CAISEWAGGEATPYNEQFF
TRBD1	TRBJ2-3	.	TRBV5-1	TGCGCCAGCAGCCTACCCGACAGGGCGGCAGATACGCAGTATTTT	CASSLPDRAADTQYF
TRBD1	TRBJ2-1	.	TRBV5-1	TGCGCCAGCAGCGAGGGACAGGGCTCCTACAATGAGCAGTTCTTC	CASSEGQGSYNEQFF
.	TRBJ2-3	few	TRBV5-1	TGCGCCAGCAGTCTTAATAACAGCCCAGATACGCAGTATTTT	CASSLNNSPDTQYF
.	TRBJ2-7	few	TRBV7-9	TGTGCCAGCAGCCAGATCGCAGGTTCCTACGAGCAGTACTTC	CASSQIAGSYEQYF
.	TRBJ2-3	.	TRBV15	TGTGCCACCAGCAGAGACAGGGTTTCTAGCACAGATACGCAGTATTTT	CATSRDRVSSTDTQYF
TRBD2	TRBJ2-2	.	TRBV9	TGTGCCAGCAGCATACTAGCGGGGGTTTCCGGGGAGCTGTTTTTT	CASSILAGVSGELFF
.	TRBJ2-5	.	TRBV7-6	TGTGCCAGCAGCTTAGTCGGGGCAGGGTTGGTGGGAGAGACCCAGTACTTC	CASSLVGAGLVGETQYF
.	TRBJ2-3	.	TRBV7-9	TGTGCCAGCAGCTTAGAACGGATCACAGATACGCAGTATTTT	CASSLERITDTQYF
.	TRBJ1-5	.	TRBV19	TGTGCCAGTAGTATCCAGGGCAGCTATAGCAATCAGCCCCAGCATTTT	CASSIQGSYSNQPQHF
.	TRBJ1-5	.	TRBV20-1	TGCAGTGCGTGGACAGCTAGCAATCAGCCCCAGCATTTT	CSAWTASNQPQHF
TRBD1	TRBJ1-2	many	TRBV6-5	TGTGCCAGCAGTTACTCGCAGTCGGGACAGGGGGCCAGGGGCTACACCTTC	CASSYSQSGQGARGYTF
TRBD1	TRBJ1-6	few	TRBV7-3	TGTGCCAGCAGCGAAGGACAGGGGTATTCACCCCTCCACTTT	CASSEGQGYSPLHF
.	TRBJ1-2	.	TRBV6-5	TGTGCCAGCAGTTACTCGGCCTCCTATGGCTACACCTTC	CASSYSASYGYTF
TRBD2	TRBJ2-7	.	TRBV9	TGTGCCAGCAGCGAGGGGGCTAGCGGGGGCAATTCCTACGAGCAGTACTTC	CASSEGASGGNSYEQYF
.	TRBJ2-3	few	TRBV10-3	TGTGCCATCAGTGCCCAGCGGGCCACAGATACGCAGTATTTT	CAISAQRATDTQYF
.	TRBJ2-3	.	TRBV29-1	TGCAGCGTTGATAGGCGACAGCCCTGGGCAGATACGCAGTATTTT	CSVDRRQPWADTQYF
.	TRBJ2-6	.	TRBV27	TGTGCCAGCAGTTTTCAAGCCTCTGGGGCCAACGTCCTGACTTTC	CASSFQASGANVLTF
TRBD2	TRBJ2-2	.	TRBV4-2	TGTGCCAGCAGCCCAGCGAACCTAGCGGGGGTCCTCGGGGAGCTGTTTTTT	CASSPANLAGVLGELFF
TRBD1	TRBJ2-7	few	TRBV5-1	TGCGCCAGCAGAACCGGGACAGGGGCCTACGAGCAGTACTTC	CASRTGTGAYEQYF
.	TRBJ2-2	many	TRBV7-2	TGTGCCAGCAGCGACGGGACGGGCTACACCGGGGAGCTGTTTTTT	CASSDGTGYTGELFF
.	TRBJ2-4	.	TRBV19	TGTGCCAGTAGTATTAGTCCCCACGTTCAGTACTTC	CASSISPHVQYF